Listed below are T cell receptor beta chains from one sample, sequenced in a study of chemoradiotherapy in HPV16-positive cancers. Profiled with immunoSEQ multiplex PCR; TCRdb holds only in-frame clones, not every one. The sample includes 8,000 or so clones, less than 75% seen only once; the top ten take more than 20%. The specimen was taken from a patient who underwent chemoradiotherapy. All receptors come from a human donor with HPV-associated anogenital cancer. The CDR3 runs from the conserved cysteine through the conserved F or W. The order of the fields is CDR3 DNA, CDR3 protein, V gene, J gene, D gene, clone size. A D gene is named only where the DNA matches it firmly. Size is stated for part of the rows, as once, few or many counts, or as a class when the clone is expanded.

CDR3 DNA: TGCGCCAGCAGCCAAGACAAGTTAAGCTCCTACGAGCAGTACTTC; CDR3 protein: CASSQDKLSSYEQYF; V gene: TRBV4-1; J gene: TRBJ2-7; D gene: NA; clone size: few
CDR3 DNA: TGTGCCAGCAGCCGAGGGCCGAACACCGGGGAGCTGTTTTTT; CDR3 protein: CASSRGPNTGELFF; V gene: TRBV11-1; J gene: TRBJ2-2; D gene: NA; clone size: NA
CDR3 DNA: TGTGCCAGCAGCTCAGGGGGTTGGGGGGAGCTGTTTTTT; CDR3 protein: CASSSGGWGELFF; V gene: TRBV9; J gene: TRBJ2-2; D gene: TRBD1; clone size: NA
CDR3 DNA: TGTGCCAGCTCACGACAAGGTCCCCTTTCAACTAATGAAAAACTGTTTTTT; CDR3 protein: CASSRQGPLSTNEKLFF; V gene: TRBV18; J gene: TRBJ1-4; D gene: NA; clone size: NA
CDR3 DNA: TGTGCCAGCAGCTTGGAGTGGGGAAGGGGATCCTATGGCTACACCTTC; CDR3 protein: CASSLEWGRGSYGYTF; V gene: TRBV5-5; J gene: TRBJ1-2; D gene: NA; clone size: NA
CDR3 DNA: TGTGCCAGCAGCTTGGTCGGGGTCCTAGTTGCTTTCTTT; CDR3 protein: CASSLVGVLVAFF; V gene: TRBV5-6; J gene: TRBJ1-1; D gene: NA; clone size: NA
CDR3 DNA: TGTGCCAGCAGTACTACCGGGACACCGAACTATGGCTACACCTTC; CDR3 protein: CASSTTGTPNYGYTF; V gene: TRBV27; J gene: TRBJ1-2; D gene: NA; clone size: NA
CDR3 DNA: TGTGCCACCAGCAGAGATCTCCCGGACAGGAATTCACCCCTCCACTTT; CDR3 protein: CATSRDLPDRNSPLHF; V gene: TRBV15; J gene: TRBJ1-6; D gene: TRBD1; clone size: few
CDR3 DNA: TGTGCCTGGAGAATCCAGACAGACTTGAACACTGAAGCTTTCTTT; CDR3 protein: CAWRIQTDLNTEAFF; V gene: TRBV30; J gene: TRBJ1-1; D gene: NA; clone size: NA
CDR3 DNA: TGCGCCAGCAGCCTTAGCGGGGGGGAAGAGACCCAGTACTTC; CDR3 protein: CASSLSGGEETQYF; V gene: TRBV4-3; J gene: TRBJ2-5; D gene: TRBD2; clone size: NA
CDR3 DNA: TGTGCCAGCAGCTCTAGCGGGGGTGGAGGTGGCACAGATACGCAGTATTTT; CDR3 protein: CASSSSGGGGGTDTQYF; V gene: TRBV13; J gene: TRBJ2-3; D gene: TRBD2; clone size: NA
CDR3 DNA: TGTGCCAGCAGCGTTTATTACGAGCAGTACTTC; CDR3 protein: CASSVYYEQYF; V gene: TRBV13; J gene: TRBJ2-7; D gene: NA; clone size: NA
CDR3 DNA: TGTGCCAGCAGTTTCCCAGGTCTTGCCTACGAGCAGTACTTC; CDR3 protein: CASSFPGLAYEQYF; V gene: TRBV28; J gene: TRBJ2-7; D gene: NA; clone size: NA
CDR3 DNA: TGTGCCAGTATGGGACTAGGTAAAGACCCTTACAATGAGCAGTTCTTC; CDR3 protein: CASMGLGKDPYNEQFF; V gene: TRBV19; J gene: TRBJ2-1; D gene: TRBD2; clone size: NA
CDR3 DNA: TGTGCCACCGAATCGGGGACAACTAATGAAAAACTGTTTTTT; CDR3 protein: CATESGTTNEKLFF; V gene: TRBV19; J gene: TRBJ1-4; D gene: NA; clone size: NA
CDR3 DNA: TGTGCCTGGAGGTCGCCGGGAGGCAGCAATCAGCCCCAGCATTTT; CDR3 protein: CAWRSPGGSNQPQHF; V gene: TRBV30; J gene: TRBJ1-5; D gene: NA; clone size: NA
CDR3 DNA: TGCGCCAGCAGCCAAGAGCTACAGGGGGTCTATGGCTACACCTTC; CDR3 protein: CASSQELQGVYGYTF; V gene: TRBV4-3; J gene: TRBJ1-2; D gene: TRBD1; clone size: hyperexpanded
CDR3 DNA: TGTGCCAGCAGTCCTTGGGGTCTGCCCCAGCATTTT; CDR3 protein: CASSPWGLPQHF; V gene: TRBV28; J gene: TRBJ1-5; D gene: NA; clone size: NA
CDR3 DNA: TGTGCCAGCAGTTTGAGGCAGGGTGGCAATCAGCCCCAGCATTTT; CDR3 protein: CASSLRQGGNQPQHF; V gene: TRBV28; J gene: TRBJ1-5; D gene: NA; clone size: few
CDR3 DNA: TGCGCCAGCAGCTGGGCGGGGAACACTGAAGCTTTCTTT; CDR3 protein: CASSWAGNTEAFF; V gene: TRBV5-1; J gene: TRBJ1-1; D gene: NA; clone size: few
CDR3 DNA: TGTGCCAGCAGCTACGACAGGATTGGGAACACTGAAGCTTTCTTT; CDR3 protein: CASSYDRIGNTEAFF; V gene: TRBV7-9; J gene: TRBJ1-1; D gene: NA; clone size: few
CDR3 DNA: TGTGCCAGCAGCTCCGGGACAGTCTACGAGCAGTACTTC; CDR3 protein: CASSSGTVYEQYF; V gene: TRBV5-6; J gene: TRBJ2-7; D gene: TRBD1; clone size: few
CDR3 DNA: TGTGCCAGCAGCTGGGAGGGACTAGCGGGGCCTGAGCAGTTCTTC; CDR3 protein: CASSWEGLAGPEQFF; V gene: TRBV5-4; J gene: TRBJ2-1; D gene: TRBD2; clone size: NA
CDR3 DNA: NA; CDR3 protein: CASSTSPHHNQPQHF; V gene: TRBV28; J gene: TRBJ1-5; D gene: NA; clone size: few
CDR3 DNA: TGCGCCAGCAGCCTTAGGACAGGGAGAGGTGAAAAAAACATTCAGTACTTC; CDR3 protein: CASSLRTGRGEKNIQYF; V gene: TRBV5-1; J gene: TRBJ2-4; D gene: TRBD1; clone size: NA
CDR3 DNA: TGCGCCAGCAGCCACGGACAGGGGTACGGCAATGAGCAGTTCTTC; CDR3 protein: CASSHGQGYGNEQFF; V gene: TRBV4-3; J gene: TRBJ2-1; D gene: TRBD1; clone size: NA
CDR3 DNA: TGTGCCAGCAGCAAAGGGACTAGCGTTTACAATGAGCAGTTCTTC; CDR3 protein: CASSKGTSVYNEQFF; V gene: TRBV21-1; J gene: TRBJ2-1; D gene: NA; clone size: NA
CDR3 DNA: TGTGCCAGCAGCCCCCCTGGGAGCGCCAGATCCCAAGAGACCCAGTACTTC; CDR3 protein: CASSPPGSARSQETQYF; V gene: TRBV7-9; J gene: TRBJ2-5; D gene: NA; clone size: NA
CDR3 DNA: TGTGCCAGCAGTGGTACTCCCTCCACAGATACGCAGTATTTT; CDR3 protein: CASSGTPSTDTQYF; V gene: TRBV28; J gene: TRBJ2-3; D gene: NA; clone size: NA
CDR3 DNA: TGTGCCAGCAGCTTCTCCGCTGAAGCTTTCTTT; CDR3 protein: CASSFSAEAFF; V gene: TRBV7-9; J gene: TRBJ1-1; D gene: NA; clone size: few
CDR3 DNA: TGTGCCAGCAGCGCCCGGGGGAATAATTCACCCCTCCACTTT; CDR3 protein: CASSARGNNSPLHF; V gene: TRBV11-1; J gene: TRBJ1-6; D gene: NA; clone size: NA
CDR3 DNA: TGTGCCAGCAGACGACAAACAGGGGGCTTTCGTCAGCCCCAGCATTTT; CDR3 protein: CASRRQTGGFRQPQHF; V gene: TRBV28; J gene: TRBJ1-5; D gene: TRBD1; clone size: large
CDR3 DNA: TGTGCCAGCAGCCCTGGGCTGCGTCAAGAGACCCAGTACTTC; CDR3 protein: CASSPGLRQETQYF; V gene: TRBV7-2; J gene: TRBJ2-5; D gene: NA; clone size: NA
CDR3 DNA: TGCGCCAGCAGGGGGACTAGCGGATACAATGAGCAGTTCTTC; CDR3 protein: CASRGTSGYNEQFF; V gene: TRBV5-1; J gene: TRBJ2-1; D gene: TRBD2; clone size: NA
CDR3 DNA: TGTGCCAGCAGCTTAAACTCACGGTCAGATACGCAGTATTTT; CDR3 protein: CASSLNSRSDTQYF; V gene: TRBV7-2; J gene: TRBJ2-3; D gene: NA; clone size: NA
CDR3 DNA: TGTGCCAGCAGTGAATCCGCGACAGGGGACAACGAGCAGTACTTC; CDR3 protein: CASSESATGDNEQYF; V gene: TRBV25-1; J gene: TRBJ2-7; D gene: TRBD1; clone size: NA
CDR3 DNA: TGTGCCAGCAGCTCTGGGACAGGCTACGAGCAGTACTTC; CDR3 protein: CASSSGTGYEQYF; V gene: TRBV7-2; J gene: TRBJ2-7; D gene: TRBD1; clone size: NA